These 27 T cell receptor beta chains originate from one sample sequenced in a study of T-cell memory formation after mild COVID-19. One entry per CDR3 protein, called by TCRdb with MiXCR from the 5' RACE reads. The sample has just over 200,000 distinct CDR3 sequences, about 9.2% seen once. Material for sequencing was PBMCs or a T cell subset sorted from them (not recorded which). The source of these receptors is a man younger than 35 who had mild COVID-19 (a few samples of this study predate the infection). Cell type and time point are not known.

The table lists this clonotype with a few counts. The chain joins TRBV4-3 to TRBJ2-5; TRBD2 matches at 12 bases. The V gene's germline CDR1 is LGHNA and CDR2 YSLEER. There are 16 residues in the CDR3. J gave up 5 bases and V 1 base, and 5 bases lay outside the gene matches. The CDR3 sequence is CASSQGLAGGGETQYF. CDR3 in DNA: TGCGCCAGCAGCCAAGGTCTAGCGGGGGGGGGTGAGACCCAGTACTTC.

The rearrangement uses TRBV25-1 and TRBJ2-1; D may be TRBD2 (5 bases). The germline V gene encodes CDR1 MGHDK and CDR2 SYGVNS. The CDR3 spans 11 residues. Trimming took 8 bases from V and 11 from J, leaving 13 bases between them. This CDR3 is CASDYQNKQFF. CDR3 DNA: TGTGCCAGCGACTACCAGAACAAGCAGTTCTTC.

This clonotype was observed a single time. It may be a read error: a sequence one base away is much more abundant. V gene TRBV25-1 combines with J gene TRBJ2-3; D uncertain. Germline V gene lookup returns CDR1 MGHDK and CDR2 SYGVNS. The CDR3 is 14 amino acids. DNA for the CDR3: TGTGACAGCAGTGATCAGGTTTCGGGAGATACGCAGTATTTT. It is translated as CDSSDQVSGDTQYF. Together with reference TRBV25-1 and TRBJ2-3, the CDR3 gives the full variable domain: EADIYQTPRYLVIGTGKKITLECSQTMGHDKMYWYQQDPGMELHLIHYSYGVNSTEKGDLSSESTVSRIRTEHFPLTLESARPSHTSQYLCDSSDQVSGDTQYFGPGTRLTVL.

This clonotype was found a few times. The chain carries TRBV29-1 and TRBJ2-1; a weak D match, TRBD2 (5 bases). Trimming stripped 0 bases from V and 12 bases from J, with 9 bases between. Looked up from germline, CDR1 is SQVTM and CDR2 is ANQGSEA. CDR3 length: 11 residues. The CDR3 bases are TGCAGCGTTGAAGATCTTGGAGGGCAGTTCTTC. It is translated as CSVEDLGGQFF.

The genes are TRBV9 and TRBJ1-6; 9 nucleotides match TRBD1. CDR3 length equals 14 residues. After removal of 2 bases from V and 9 bases from J, the junction contained 3 bases not matched to a gene. Germline loops: CDR1 SGDLS, CDR2 YYNGEE. The CDR3 here is CASSVGQGSSPLHF. CDR3 DNA: TGTGCCAGCAGCGTTGGACAGGGGAGTTCACCCCTCCACTTT. The variable domain in full, completed from reference TRBV9 and TRBJ1-6, reads DSGVTQTPKHLITATGQRVTLRCSPRSGDLSVYWYQQSLDQGLQFLIQYYNGEERAKGNILERFSAQQFPDLHSELNLSSLELGDSALYFCASSVGQGSSPLHFGNGTRLTVT.

V is TRBV7-3 and J is TRBJ1-1; D may be TRBD1 (5 bases). Germline CDR1 and CDR2: SGHTA and FQGTGA. The CDR3 sequence is 13 residues long. The ends were cut back, 1 base at V and 6 bases at J, with 9 bases in the middle. CDR3 coding DNA: TGTGCCAGCAGCTTAATGGGGACCTCTGAAGCTTTCTTT. As protein: CASSLMGTSEAFF.

CDR3 in DNA: TGTGCCAGCAGACAGGACAGGATGAGACCCCCATCCTACGAGCAGTACTTC. Residues: CASRQDRMRPPSYEQYF. V is TRBV6-5 and J is TRBJ2-7; 7 positions match TRBD1. Per the germline V gene, CDR1 is MNHEY and CDR2 is SVGAGI. The CDR3 sequence is 17 residues long. Trimming cost V 6 bases and J 1 base; bases outside gene matches: 15.

Only a few counts were recorded for this clonotype. The gene calls are TRBV7-2 and TRBJ2-5, with 7 nucleotides matching TRBD1. J was trimmed by 0 bases and V by 1 base; bases with no gene match: 5. Germline assignment: CDR1 SGHTA and CDR2 FQGNSA. This CDR3 comprises 16 residues. DNA of the CDR3: TGTGCCAGCAGCTTAGGACAGGGAACGTACCAAGAGACCCAGTACTTC. Amino acid sequence: CASSLGQGTYQETQYF.

The sample holds a few counts of this clonotype. The chain employs TRBV6-5 and TRBJ2-1; 11 bases line up with TRBD1. CDR1 and CDR2 from the germline V gene are MNHEY and SVGAGI. V was clipped by 6 bases and J by 11 bases; unmatched bases: 15. The CDR3 is made up of 16 amino acids. CDR3 DNA: TGTGCCAGCAGCAAGACCCGGGACAGGGGGTTTGCCAAGCAGTTCTTC. It specifies CASSKTRDRGFAKQFF.

This clonotype turned up a few times. The V and J genes are TRBV6-2 or TRBV6-3 and TRBJ2-5; D is unresolved. V shed 6 bases and J shed 7 bases, with 12 bases lying between them. This CDR3 is 12 amino acids long. Germline assignment: CDR1 MNHEY and CDR2 SVGEGT. CDR3 nucleotide sequence: TGTGCCAGCAGAGAACCAGGCGGGACCCAGTACTTC. Encoded protein: CASREPGGTQYF.

This clonotype showed up just a few times. This rearrangement joins TRBV9 to TRBJ2-5; TRBD2 aligns across 7 bases. Germline V lookup: CDR1 SGDLS, CDR2 YYNGEE. The V segment lost 0 bases and the J segment 1 base; nucleotides outside the gene matches: 6. The CDR3 contains 16 residues. In DNA form, the CDR3 reads TGTGCCAGCAGCGTAGCTGCGCGGGGGTCCCAAGAGACCCAGTACTTC. Amino acid sequence: CASSVAARGSQETQYF.

This clonotype was detected ten times or more. This chain links TRBV5-1 with TRBJ2-5; 9 positions agree with TRBD1. With V trimmed by 4 bases and J by 5 bases, 6 bases remained unmatched. CDR3 size: 14 residues. Per the germline V gene, CDR1 is SGHRS and CDR2 is YFSETQ. The CDR3 loop reads CASSATGGKETQYF. DNA of the CDR3: TGCGCCAGCAGCGCTACAGGGGGCAAGGAGACCCAGTACTTC.

The chain uses TRBV7-6 and TRBJ2-7, with D possibly matching TRBD1 (5 bases). Deletions cut 5 bases from V and 4 bases from J, with 12 bases between. CDR3 length: 13 residues. The germline gives CDR1 SGHVS, CDR2 FNYEAQ. CDR3 DNA sequence: TGTGCCAGCAGCCCTAGTCCAGGGTACGAGCAGTACTTC. Translated: CASSPSPGYEQYF.

This clonotype was detected only a few times. V usage is TRBV6-5 and J usage is TRBJ2-2; D is unresolved. Germline CDR1 reads MNHEY; CDR2 reads SVGAGI. V lost 6 bases to trimming and J lost 8 bases, with 16 bases between them. The CDR3 loop spans 14 amino acids. CDR3 region: CASRTSRARGELFF. Here the CDR3 DNA reads TGTGCCAGCAGAACCTCACGGGCCAGAGGGGAGCTGTTTTTT.

The genes are TRBV19 and TRBJ2-1; tentative D call: TRBD2 (5 bases). V gave up 3 bases and J gave up 11 bases, with 17 bases separating them. CDR3 length: 14 amino acids. Germline lookup yields CDR1 LNHDA and CDR2 SQIVND (reference sequence). CDR3 in DNA: TGTGCCAGTAGTATGGGAGCGTCCCGAGTCCAGCAGTTCTTC. Translated: CASSMGASRVQQFF.

The rearrangement joins TRBV28 to TRBJ2-5; D is uncertain. The germline V gene has CDR1 MDHEN and CDR2 SYDVKM. The CDR3 totals 14 residues. V was trimmed by 4 bases and J by 3 bases, leaving 12 bases between them. The CDR3 DNA is TGTGCCAGCAGTTCCCCGGACCGAAAAGAGACCCAGTACTTC. This translates into CASSSPDRKETQYF.

The chain employs TRBV7-9 and TRBJ2-5; 13 nucleotides align to TRBD2. The CDR3 consists of 14 residues. With V trimmed by 8 bases and J by 3 bases, 3 bases remained unmatched. Per the germline V gene, CDR1 is SEHNR and CDR2 is FQNEAQ (reference sequence). The CDR3 sequence is CASRTSGGKETQYF. CDR3 bases: TGTGCCAGCCGGACTAGCGGGGGAAAAGAGACCCAGTACTTC.

J is TRBJ2-2 and V is TRBV9; D is undetermined. The germline gives CDR1 SGDLS, CDR2 YYNGEE. The CDR3 consists of 14 residues. V was pared by 4 bases and J by 4 bases, with 11 bases between. DNA of the CDR3: TGTGCCAGCAGCTCCTTATTCGGCACCGGGGAGCTGTTTTTT. Translating gives CASSSLFGTGELFF.

The V gene is TRBV15, the J gene TRBJ2-1; a possible D gene is TRBD1 (6 bases). This CDR3 is built from 14 residues. The V gene lost 2 bases and the J gene lost 6 bases, with 11 bases spanning the gap. Germline CDR1 and CDR2: LNHNV and YYDKDF (reference sequence). In DNA form, the CDR3 reads TGTGCCACCAGCAGACAGGGGTACGTCAATGAGCAGTTCTTC. Its protein is CATSRQGYVNEQFF.

V and J are TRBV29-1 and TRBJ1-1; D gene unclear. Per germline, CDR1 SQVTM and CDR2 ANQGSEA. CDR3 length equals 13 residues. The V end was cut by 6 bases, the J end by 11 bases, with 22 bases between. In nucleotides, the CDR3 is TGCAGCGTATCGAGAGTAAACTCAAGGGAGGCTTTCTTT. Its translation is CSVSRVNSREAFF.

This clonotype showed up many times. The chain employs TRBV6-4 and TRBJ2-1; 8 nucleotides agree with TRBD1. The CDR3 spans 15 residues. Trimming took 0 bases from V and 5 from J; bases not matched to a gene: 3. Germline V gene lookup returns CDR1 MRHNA and CDR2 SNTAGT. CDR3 DNA sequence: TGTGCCAGCAGTGACTCTAGGACAGGGAACAATGAGCAGTTCTTC. Protein: CASSDSRTGNNEQFF.

The chain employs TRBV12-3 or TRBV12-4 and TRBJ2-7; D may match TRBD1 or TRBD2 (5 bases each). This CDR3 is 14 amino acids long. V lost 1 base to trimming and J lost 6 bases, with 13 bases between them. DNA for the CDR3: TGTGCCAGCAGTTTAGAACTCGAGGGGCTCGAGCAGTACTTC. Its translation: CASSLELEGLEQYF.

In its sample, this clonotype was seen many times. V is TRBV12-3 or TRBV12-4 and J is TRBJ1-1; TRBD1 matches 7 bases. The CDR3 totals 13 residues. V dropped 6 bases and J dropped 10; count of bases not matched to a gene: 11. The DNA of the CDR3 is TGTGCCAGCAGGGGGACCACAGGGGTGATAGCTTTCTTT. It encodes CASRGTTGVIAFF.

J is TRBJ2-1 and V is TRBV11-1; TRBD1 agrees at 9 bases. The germline V gene has CDR1 SGHAT and CDR2 FQDESV (reference sequence). CDR3 length equals 16 residues. The V and J ends lost 5 bases and 8 bases, in that order; junction bases with no gene match: 13. The chain's CDR3 is CASSPIPGQGVDEQFF. The CDR3 nucleotides read TGTGCCAGCAGCCCAATACCGGGACAGGGTGTCGATGAGCAGTTCTTC.

This clonotype came up a few times. V gene TRBV14 combines with J gene TRBJ1-1, with D maybe TRBD1 (5 bases). The length of the CDR3 is 17 residues. V was pared by 1 base and J by 0 bases, with 15 bases between. The germline gives CDR1 SGHDN, CDR2 FVKESK. CDR3 in amino acids: CASSQGFGGLMNTEAFF. CDR3 bases: TGTGCCAGCAGCCAAGGTTTTGGGGGACTCATGAACACTGAAGCTTTCTTT.

This clonotype was recorded at least ten times. V is TRBV6-4 and J is TRBJ2-1; TRBD1 matches at 7 bases. Per the germline V gene, CDR1 is MRHNA and CDR2 is SNTAGT. The CDR3 extends over 12 amino acids. With V trimmed by 6 bases and J by 8 bases, 4 bases remained unmatched. The CDR3 region is CASSNRGDEQFF. CDR3 sequence (DNA): TGTGCCAGCAGCAACAGGGGAGATGAGCAGTTCTTC.

This clonotype has only a few counts. V and J are TRBV18 and TRBJ2-7; TRBD1 matches 8 bases. Germline trimming cut 2 bases from V and 6 bases from J; bases unmatched to any gene: 9. The CDR3 extends over 15 amino acids. Germline CDR1 is KGHSH and CDR2 is LQKENI. CDR3 sequence (DNA): TGTGCCAGCTCACCAAGACAGGGGTTTTCGGGCGAGCAGTACTTC. Translation gives CASSPRQGFSGEQYF.